These 20 T cell receptor beta chains were sequenced from one sample in a study of immune heterogeneity within non-small cell lung tumors. It was a multiplex PCR that amplified TCR beta CDR3, with 32 V and 13 J primers. TCRdb analysed the multiplex PCR reads with MiXCR anew, one entry per CDR3 protein. The sample lists about 15,000 distinct CDR3 sequences; 25% to 35% were seen once. At around 600 ng per sample, bulk tumor genomic DNA provided the template. Several spatially distant biopsies were obtained per primary tumor intraoperatively. Undergoing curative surgery were patients whose non-small cell lung cancer was untreated and newly diagnosed. Sequenced material: lung tumor tissue. These TCRs come from a woman aged 45-59 years with non-small cell lung cancer.

This clonotype ranks as medium-sized. The chain is built from TRBV7-9 and TRBJ2-7; D is unclear. Germline CDR1 reads SEHNR; CDR2 reads FQNEAQ (reference sequence). V was clipped by 6 bases and J by 4 bases, with 7 bases between them. The CDR3 consists of 11 residues. CDR3 region: CASSTSYEQYF. In nucleotides, the CDR3 is TGTGCCAGCAGTACCTCTTACGAGCAGTACTTC.

This clonotype has a count of ten or more. The chain links TRBV6-6 to TRBJ2-2; TRBD2 aligns across 10 bases. The V and J ends lost 1 base and 2 bases, in that order; junction bases with no gene match: 4. CDR1 is MNHNY and CDR2 is SVGAGI in the germline V gene (reference sequence). The CDR3 has 17 amino acids. In DNA, the CDR3 is TGTGCCAGCAGTTACTTTCTAGCGGGGGCCAACACCGGGGAGCTGTTTTTT. It is translated as CASSYFLAGANTGELFF.

With respect to this clonotype: Since no conserved phenylalanine or tryptophan closes the CDR3, a read error is the likely cause. The limits of the CDR3 on the DNA are not certain, so only TCRdb's listed CDR3 is given. The gene calls are TRBV4-1 and TRBJ2-3; the D call in the table, TRBD1, was not verified against the DNA. CDR1 is MGHRA, CDR2 YSYEKL, per germline. The CDR3 is 17 residues long, counting both termini. CDR3 residues: CASSSRQGISWEQYFGP.

With regard to this clonotype: This clone may be a read error of a much larger clone one base away. The chain joins TRBV11-3 to TRBJ1-1, with 7 bases identical to TRBD1. CDR1 and CDR2 (germline): SGHNT, YENEEA. The CDR3 consists of 14 residues. J lost 1 base, V lost 5 bases, and 4 bases had no gene match. CDR3 residues: CASSPGQPNTEAFF. For the CDR3, the DNA is TGTGCCAGCAGCCCGGGACAGCCGAACACTGAAGCTTTCTTT.

V usage is TRBV10-2 and J usage is TRBJ2-3; 7 bases map to TRBD2. The length of the CDR3 is 15 residues. J gave up 2 bases and V 7 bases, and 9 bases lay outside the gene matches. Germline V gene lookup returns CDR1 WSHSY and CDR2 SAAADI. CDR3 DNA: TGCGCCAGCAAGGGGACTACCTTTAACACAGATACGCAGTATTTT. Translated: CASKGTTFNTDTQYF.

About this clonotype itself: A read error may be the cause here, since a much bigger clone is one base away. The chain is built from TRBV6-1 and TRBJ1-2, with 9 bases identical to TRBD1. The CDR3 runs to 15 residues. The V gene's germline CDR1 is MNHNS and CDR2 SASEGT. V gave up 1 base and J gave up 7 bases; unmatched junction bases: 7. CDR3: CASSEEGDRGVGYTF. CDR3 coding DNA: TGTGCCAGCAGTGAAGAAGGAGACAGGGGGGTTGGCTACACCTTC.

The count of this clonotype is one. This chain connects TRBV19 to TRBJ2-7; 14 bases fit TRBD2. The junction had 2 bases not matched to a gene; V was cut back by 3 bases and J by 4 bases. The germline CDR1 and CDR2 sequences are LNHDA and SQIVND (reference sequence). The CDR3 totals 15 residues. The CDR3: CASSIGTSGSYEQYF. Here the CDR3 DNA reads TGTGCCAGTAGTATCGGGACTAGCGGGAGTTACGAGCAGTACTTC.

This clonotype is termed medium-sized. The chain employs TRBV20-1 and TRBJ1-2; 11 bases fit TRBD1. The trim removed 5 bases at V and 7 bases at J, leaving 6 bases unmatched. There are 13 residues in the CDR3. Germline V gives CDR1 DFQATT, CDR2 SNEGSKA (reference sequence). The CDR3 protein is CSAYGQGAVGYTF. In DNA form, the CDR3 reads TGCAGTGCTTACGGACAGGGGGCTGTTGGCTACACCTTC.

In this sample, this clonotype turned up many times. The CDR3 DNA is TGTGCCAGCAGCTGGGGTGGCGGGAGGACTAATGAGCAGTTCTTC. It encodes CASSWGGGRTNEQFF. The chain links TRBV28 to TRBJ2-1; 8 nucleotides line up with TRBD2. With 6 bases clipped from V and 7 bases from J, the junction kept 11 bases outside the gene matches. The germline CDR1 and CDR2 sequences are MDHEN and SYDVKM. This CDR3 comprises 15 residues.

This clonotype was seen a few times. The chain recombines TRBV14 with TRBJ2-7; the D gene is possibly TRBD1 (6 bases). Trimming took 2 bases from V and 7 from J, leaving 12 bases between them. CDR3 size: 13 residues. Germline CDR1 and CDR2: SGHDN and FVKESK. In nucleotides, the CDR3 is TGTGCCAGCAGCCAAAACAGGGATGGAGAGCAGTACTTC. It yields the protein CASSQNRDGEQYF.

The chain joins TRBV7-2 to TRBJ2-2; possibly TRBD2 for D (5 bases). Trimming cost V 1 base and J 6 bases, with 9 bases left between them. From germline, CDR1 is SGHTA and CDR2 FQGNSA. The CDR3 extends over 14 amino acids. CDR3 in DNA: TGTGCCAGCAGCTTAGTCGCCGGGGCCGGGGAGCTGTTTTTT. Its protein product is CASSLVAGAGELFF.

This clonotype was recorded at least ten times. The chain employs TRBV18 and TRBJ1-2, with D possibly being TRBD1 (6 bases). Germline V gene data show CDR1 as KGHSH and CDR2 as LQKENI. V lost 3 bases, J lost 4 bases, and 15 bases lay in between. The CDR3 totals 15 residues. The CDR3 nucleotides are TGTGCCAGCTCACCCGCCAAGGGGACACTCTATGGCTACACCTTC. Encoded protein: CASSPAKGTLYGYTF.

This clonotype rates as medium-sized. The chain uses TRBV9 and TRBJ1-2; tentatively, D is TRBD1 (5 bases). V lost 3 bases to trimming and J lost 4 bases, with 13 bases between them. Germline loops: CDR1 SGDLS, CDR2 YYNGEE. This CDR3 has 14 amino acids. The chain's CDR3 is CASSEGRATYGYTF. In DNA form, the CDR3 reads TGTGCCAGCAGCGAGGGACGGGCGACCTATGGCTACACCTTC.

To note about this clonotype: This CDR3 is missing its conserved last phenylalanine or tryptophan, likely due to a read error. The DNA is omitted, as the CDR3 cannot be located on it reliably, and the CDR3 follows TCRdb's listing. The chain recombines TRBV5-1 with TRBJ2-3; TRBD1 was called by the table and not checked on the DNA. The CDR3 contains 17 residues when both ends are counted. Per germline, CDR1 SGHRS and CDR2 YFSETQ. CDR3: CASSLEAGGGYEQYFGP.

Relative to its sample, this clonotype is medium-sized. The chain has TRBV10-3 and TRBJ1-3, with D unresolved. This CDR3 contains 12 residues. Germline V gene lookup returns CDR1 ENHRY and CDR2 SYGVKD. Deletions cut 11 bases from V and 2 bases from J, with 10 bases between. The CDR3: CASLGPGNTIYF. The CDR3 DNA is TGTGCCTCCCTAGGACCTGGAAACACCATATATTTT.

Concerning this clonotype itself: This sequence may be a read error, since a much larger clone differs from it by one base. The genes are TRBV11-2 and TRBJ2-2; D unresolved. V lost 1 base and J lost 5, with 5 bases in between. The CDR3 is 13 residues long. Germline CDR1 SGHAT, CDR2 FQNNGV. The CDR3 loop reads CASSLAVTGELFF. CDR3 in DNA: TGTGCCAGCAGCTTAGCAGTAACCGGGGAGCTGTTTTTT.

V gene TRBV20-1 combines with J gene TRBJ1-1, with D perhaps TRBD1 (6 bases). CDR3 length: 13 residues. V was clipped by 0 bases and J by 4 bases, with 9 bases between them. Germline CDR1 is DFQATT and CDR2 is SNEGSKA (reference sequence). Written as DNA, the CDR3 is TGCAGTGCTAGAGATTTACAGGGCACTGAAGCTTTCTTT. It translates to CSARDLQGTEAFF.

The CDR3 reads CASKLDRATGELFF. CDR3 DNA sequence: TGTGCCAGCAAATTGGACAGGGCCACCGGGGAGCTGTTTTTT. The chain combines TRBV6-1 with TRBJ2-2; TRBD1 agrees at 8 bases. Per germline, CDR1 MNHNS and CDR2 SASEGT. This CDR3 is 14 amino acids long. V shed 7 bases and J 4 bases; nucleotides not matched to a gene: 5.

This clonotype was seen repeatedly, ten times or more. This chain uses TRBV20-1 with TRBJ2-5; D is unresolved. The germline V gene has CDR1 DFQATT and CDR2 SNEGSKA (reference sequence). V lost 4 bases, J lost 2 bases, and 8 bases lay in between. This CDR3 is built from 12 residues. CDR3 in amino acids: CSATGAQETQYF. Written as DNA, the CDR3 is TGCAGTGCTACTGGAGCTCAAGAGACCCAGTACTTC.

The chain is built from TRBV5-4 and TRBJ1-4, with a weak D call TRBD1 (5 bases). Germline CDR1 and CDR2: SGHNT and YYREEE (reference sequence). The V end lost 4 bases, the J end lost 12 bases, and 22 bases lay between the germline ends. The CDR3 is made up of 15 amino acids. CDR3 in DNA: TGTGCCAGCAGCCAACATAACAAAACCCGAGGGGAACTGTTTTTT. Translation: CASSQHNKTRGELFF.